Following are 27 T cell receptor beta chains from one sample sequenced in a study of siplizumab effects on memory and regulatory T cells. The repertoire was sequenced with immunoSEQ multiplex PCR; TCRdb's copy has only in-frame clones and lacks some. This sample carries about 50,000 clones, 93% of them seen once, and the ten largest clones take under 20%. The material sequenced was CD8+ T cells sorted from blood. All receptors derive from a human donor in good health.

The V and J genes are TRBV9 and TRBJ2-7, with D perhaps TRBD1 (5 bases). Trimming took 0 bases from V and 0 from J, leaving 7 bases between them. This CDR3 region has 14 residues. CDR1 is SGDLS, CDR2 YYNGEE, per germline. For the CDR3, the DNA is TGTGCCAGCAGCGTAGGGGGCTACTCCTACGAGCAGTACTTC. It codes for CASSVGGYSYEQYF.

The V and J genes are TRBV7-9 and TRBJ1-2; maybe TRBD1 (6 bases). CDR1 SEHNR and CDR2 FQNEAQ come from the germline V gene (reference sequence). This CDR3 has 13 residues. Trimming cost V 4 bases and J 9 bases, with 15 bases left between them. CDR3 protein: CASSSTGTTSYTF. The CDR3 nucleotides are TGTGCCAGCAGCTCCACCGGGACAACAAGCTACACCTTC.

The gene calls are TRBV21-1 and TRBJ2-5. TRBV21-1 is shown as a pseudogene. The CDR3 extends over 13 amino acids. Written as DNA, the CDR3 is TGTGCCAGCCTGCGTGGGGGGCGGAGGAATGAGTACTTC. This codes for CASLRGGRRNEYF.

The gene calls are TRBV28 and TRBJ2-7; perhaps TRBD2 as D (6 bases). The CDR3 is made up of 13 amino acids. Trimming removed 5 bases at V and 3 bases at J, with 11 bases between. Germline CDR1 is MDHEN and CDR2 is SYDVKM. This chain's CDR3 is CASSPDGGYEQYF. CDR3 DNA sequence: TGTGCCAGCAGTCCGGACGGGGGCTACGAGCAGTACTTC.

The chain uses TRBV19 and TRBJ2-1, with D possibly being TRBD1 or TRBD2 (5 bases each). The CDR3 has 14 amino acids. V was cut by 2 bases and J by 6 bases, with 11 bases left in between. Germline CDR1 reads LNHDA; CDR2 reads SQIVND (reference sequence). The CDR3, as DNA: TGTGCCAGTAGTATACAGGGACCGCTCAATGAGCAGTTCTTC. As protein: CASSIQGPLNEQFF.

The genes are TRBV27 and TRBJ2-3; the D is unclear. Germline CDR1 is MNHEY and CDR2 is SMNVEV (reference sequence). Deletions cut 2 bases from V and 1 base from J, with 7 bases between. The CDR3 is made up of 14 amino acids. The CDR3: CASSLVSGTDTQYF. The CDR3 bases are TGTGCCAGCAGTTTAGTGAGCGGCACAGATACGCAGTATTTT.

The chain joins TRBV9 to TRBJ1-2, with a tentative D call TRBD1 (5 bases). Germline CDR1 SGDLS, CDR2 YYNGEE. The CDR3 is 15 amino acids. Trimming left V 0 bases short and J 5 bases short, with 14 bases between. As DNA, the CDR3 is TGTGCCAGCAGCGTAGGGGGGACGACCCTTTATGGCTACACCTTC. It translates to CASSVGGTTLYGYTF. Together with reference TRBV9 and TRBJ1-2, the CDR3 gives the full variable domain: DSGVTQTPKHLITATGQRVTLRCSPRSGDLSVYWYQQSLDQGLQFLIQYYNGEERAKGNILERFSAQQFPDLHSELNLSSLELGDSALYFCASSVGGTTLYGYTFGSGTRLTVV.

Concerning this clone itself: Since the CDR3 does not end with the conserved phenylalanine or tryptophan, this likely comes from a read error. The genes are TRBV5-1 and TRBJ2-7, with 8 bases lining up with TRBD1. There are 13 residues in the CDR3. V was pared by 4 bases and J by 3 bases, with 3 bases of the junction left unmatched. The germline V gene has CDR1 SGHRS and CDR2 YFSETQ. For the CDR3, the DNA is TGCGCCAGCAGCGTCGGGACAGGCTACGAGCAGTACCTC. Its translation is CASSVGTGYEQYL.

The V gene is TRBV28, the J gene TRBJ2-1; TRBD1 matches 7 bases. Germline CDR1 reads MDHEN; CDR2 reads SYDVKM. The junction had 0 bases not matched to a gene; V was cut back by 2 bases and J by 2 bases. The CDR3 runs 14 residues. The DNA of the CDR3 is TGTGCCAGCAGTTTAGGGACAGCCTACAATGAGCAGTTCTTC. Protein product: CASSLGTAYNEQFF.

CDR3 residues: CASSLSGPGELFF. The CDR3 region has the DNA TGTGCCAGCAGCTTATCGGGACCCGGGGAGCTGTTTTTT. V and J are TRBV7-8 and TRBJ2-2, with D tentatively TRBD1 or TRBD2 (5 bases each). Trimming left V 2 bases short and J 6 bases short, with 7 bases between. CDR3 size: 13 residues. The germline V gene encodes CDR1 SGHVS and CDR2 FQNEAQ. Looking up the rest from reference TRBV7-8 and TRBJ2-2 gives the full variable domain: GAGVSQSPRYKVAKRGQDVALRCDPISGHVSLFWYQQALGQGPEFLTYFQNEAQLDKSGLPSDRFFAERPEGSVSTLKIQRTQQEDSAVYLCASSLSGPGELFFGEGSRLTVL.

The chain employs TRBV9 and TRBJ2-7; D possibly matches TRBD1 or TRBD2 (5 bases each). The germline V gene has CDR1 SGDLS and CDR2 YYNGEE. This CDR3 region has 15 residues. V was cut by 4 bases and J by 6 bases, with 20 bases left in between. CDR3 bases: TGTGCCAGCAGCCCCGGTGGGACGCCCCGTGGCGAGCAGTACTTC. Translation gives CASSPGGTPRGEQYF.

The rearrangement joins TRBV27 to TRBJ2-7; the D gene is possibly TRBD2 (5 bases). V shed 3 bases and J shed 7 bases, with 16 bases lying between them. Germline V gene data show CDR1 as MNHEY and CDR2 as SMNVEV (reference sequence). This CDR3 has 14 amino acids. Here the CDR3 DNA reads TGTGCCAGCAGTTTCCGGGCCCCGTCGGGGGAGCAGTACTTC. Its protein product is CASSFRAPSGEQYF.

V and J are TRBV19 and TRBJ1-5; TRBD1 is a possible D gene (6 bases). V was trimmed by 5 bases and J by 4 bases, leaving 21 bases between them. The germline V gene has CDR1 LNHDA and CDR2 SQIVND (reference sequence). This CDR3 has 17 amino acids. This CDR3 is CASSVISGATVNQPQHF. CDR3 sequence (DNA): TGTGCCAGTAGTGTTATATCGGGGGCAACGGTGAATCAGCCCCAGCATTTT.

This chain's CDR3 is CASSPLLGFTDTQYF. CDR3 bases: TGTGCCAGCAGTCCTCTCCTAGGCTTCACAGATACGCAGTATTTT. The gene calls are TRBV27 and TRBJ2-3; D gene ambiguous. This CDR3 region has 15 residues. CDR1 MNHEY and CDR2 SMNVEV come from the germline V gene (reference sequence). V lost 5 bases to trimming and J lost 2 bases, with 14 bases between them.

This chain joins TRBV7-9 and TRBJ1-1; perhaps TRBD1 as D (6 bases). Germline assignment: CDR1 SEHNR and CDR2 FQNEAQ (reference sequence). V was pared by 7 bases and J by 4 bases, with 13 bases between. CDR3 length: 13 residues. The chain's CDR3 is CASTGGVGTEAFF. The DNA for the CDR3 is TGTGCCAGCACCGGGGGCGTCGGCACTGAAGCTTTCTTT.

This chain links TRBV9 with TRBJ2-3, with unresolved D. Trimming removed 4 bases at V and 6 bases at J, with 9 bases between. CDR3 size: 12 residues. Germline assignment: CDR1 SGDLS and CDR2 YYNGEE. CDR3 amino acids: CASSPQSDTQYF. CDR3 in DNA: TGTGCCAGCAGCCCTCAATCGGATACGCAGTATTTT.

The genes are TRBV4-1 and TRBJ2-7, with TRBD1 matching 7 bases. The germline CDR1 and CDR2 sequences are MGHRA and YSYEKL. V gave up 1 base and J gave up 3 bases; unmatched junction bases: 9. The CDR3 totals 16 residues. The chain's CDR3 is CASSQVLSQGVYEQYF. In DNA, the CDR3 is TGCGCCAGCAGCCAAGTGCTTAGTCAGGGGGTCTACGAGCAGTACTTC.

About this clone: The junction differs from germline at one of its ends, possibly a read error. The genes are TRBV5-1 and TRBJ2-7, with 7 bases lining up with TRBD2. Germline CDR1 SGHRS, CDR2 YFSETQ. The CDR3 has 17 amino acids. CDR3 nucleotides: TGCGCCAGCGGCTTGGCCAGGCGGCGGGAGAGCTCCTACGAGCAGTACTTC. Its translation is CASGLARRRESSYEQYF.

As for this clone: Other DNA sequences in this specimen translate into the identical CDR3. The CDR3 sequence is CASSTGTYEQYF. In DNA, the CDR3 is TGTGCCAGCTCGACAGGGACCTACGAGCAGTACTTC. The chain recombines TRBV7-9 with TRBJ2-7; 7 bases map to TRBD1. Germline V CDR1 and CDR2: SEHNR, FQNEAQ (reference sequence). The CDR3 spans 12 residues. J gave up 2 bases and V 8 bases, and 3 bases lay outside the gene matches.

J is TRBJ1-2 and V is TRBV7-9; D is possibly TRBD1 (5 bases). The germline V gene has CDR1 SEHNR and CDR2 FQNEAQ (reference sequence). V lost 6 bases and J lost 4, with 27 bases in between. The CDR3 has 18 amino acids. In DNA form, the CDR3 reads TGTGCCAGCAGTTCCGGGACCATGAAGCAATGGCCTAGCTATGGCTACACCTTC. Protein sequence: CASSSGTMKQWPSYGYTF.

The chain couples TRBV4-1 to TRBJ2-1; D might be TRBD1 (6 bases). Trimming pared 0 bases from V and 4 bases from J, leaving 16 bases between. Germline V gene lookup returns CDR1 MGHRA and CDR2 YSYEKL. The CDR3 loop spans 17 amino acids. The CDR3 DNA reads TGCGCCAGCAGCCAAGAATTTTTACAGGGTCGGTACAATGAGCAGTTCTTC. Protein sequence: CASSQEFLQGRYNEQFF.

The chain carries TRBV29-1 and TRBJ2-6; D is unresolved. The CDR3 runs to 17 residues. The germline V and J ends were trimmed by 2 bases and 0 bases, with 14 bases remaining between them. Germline V gives CDR1 SQVTM, CDR2 ANQGSEA. In DNA form, the CDR3 reads TGCAGCGTTGAACGGCTCACTGAGAGCTCTGGGGCCAACGTCCTGACTTTC. Protein: CSVERLTESSGANVLTF.

The J gene is TRBJ2-1, the V gene TRBV4-1; 7 bases fit TRBD1. CDR3 length: 16 residues. Germline lookup yields CDR1 MGHRA and CDR2 YSYEKL. V lost 1 base and J lost 0; bases outside the gene matches: 3. For the CDR3, the DNA is TGCGCCAGCAGCCAAGTGGGACAGAGCTCCTACAATGAGCAGTTCTTC. Protein: CASSQVGQSSYNEQFF.

The chain uses TRBV11-2 and TRBJ2-5; no firm D call. Germline V gene lookup returns CDR1 SGHAT and CDR2 FQNNGV. This CDR3 contains 13 residues. Trimming stripped 1 base from V and 2 bases from J, with 5 bases between. The CDR3 loop reads CASSLVLQETQYF. The CDR3 DNA reads as TGTGCCAGCAGCTTAGTCCTACAAGAGACCCAGTACTTC.

The gene calls are TRBV11-2 and TRBJ1-1, with D unresolved. CDR3 length: 13 residues. Trimming removed 0 bases from V and 7 bases from J, with 9 bases in between. Per germline, CDR1 SGHAT and CDR2 FQNNGV. CDR3 nucleotide sequence: TGTGCCAGCAGCTTAGACTTTCAGCGTGAAGCTTTCTTT. It yields the protein CASSLDFQREAFF. The variable domain in full, completed from reference TRBV11-2 and TRBJ1-1, reads EAGVAQSPRYKIIEKRQSVAFWCNPISGHATLYWYQQILGQGPKLLIQFQNNGVVDDSQLPKDRFSAERLKGVDSTLKIQPAKLEDSAVYLCASSLDFQREAFFGQGTRLTVV.

J is TRBJ1-2 and V is TRBV9; D gene ambiguous. There are 12 residues in the CDR3. V lost 5 bases to trimming and J lost 4 bases, with 9 bases between them. Germline CDR1 SGDLS, CDR2 YYNGEE. CDR3 protein: CASRGATYGYTF. CDR3 nucleotides: TGTGCCAGCAGAGGAGCCACCTATGGCTACACCTTC.

V gene TRBV27 combines with J gene TRBJ2-1; D uncertain. In germline, CDR1 is MNHEY, CDR2 SMNVEV (reference sequence). CDR3 length: 14 amino acids. V was cut by 6 bases and J by 8 bases, with 17 bases left in between. The CDR3 sequence: CASSPLGPRDEQFF. Here the CDR3 DNA reads TGTGCCAGCAGCCCCCTGGGTCCTAGGGATGAGCAGTTCTTC.